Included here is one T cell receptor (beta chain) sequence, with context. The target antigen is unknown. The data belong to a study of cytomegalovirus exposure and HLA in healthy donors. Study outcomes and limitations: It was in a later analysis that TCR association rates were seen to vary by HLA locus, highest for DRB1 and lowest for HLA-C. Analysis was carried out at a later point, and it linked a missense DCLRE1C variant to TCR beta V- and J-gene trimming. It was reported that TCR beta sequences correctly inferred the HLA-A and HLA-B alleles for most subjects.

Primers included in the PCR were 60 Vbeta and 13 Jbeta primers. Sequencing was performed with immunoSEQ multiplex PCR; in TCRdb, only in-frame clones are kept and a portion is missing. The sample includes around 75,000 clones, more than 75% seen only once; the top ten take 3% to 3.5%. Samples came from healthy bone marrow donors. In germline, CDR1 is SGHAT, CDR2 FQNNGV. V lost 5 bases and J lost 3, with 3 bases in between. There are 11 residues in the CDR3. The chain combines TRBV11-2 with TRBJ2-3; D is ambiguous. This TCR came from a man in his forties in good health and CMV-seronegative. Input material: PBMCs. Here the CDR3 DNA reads TGTGCCAGCAGCCTTACAGATACGCAGTATTTT. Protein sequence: CASSLTDTQYF. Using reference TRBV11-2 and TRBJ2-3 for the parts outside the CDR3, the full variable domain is EAGVAQSPRYKIIEKRQSVAFWCNPISGHATLYWYQQILGQGPKLLIQFQNNGVVDDSQLPKDRFSAERLKGVDSTLKIQPAKLEDSAVYLCASSLTDTQYFGPGTRLTVL.